Below are 31 T cell receptor beta chains sequenced from a single sample in a study of OX40 agonist ivuxolimab in advanced cancers. Here immunoSEQ multiplex PCR was the method, and the copy in TCRdb shows in-frame clones only, minus some. The sample has 34,000 or so clones, 80% to 90% seen once; the top ten hold 20% to 25%. Sequencing was performed on CD4+ or CD8+ T cells sorted from blood, taken in a trial of the OX40 agonist ivuxolimab. The receptors originated from an adult with an advanced solid tumor such as melanoma, head and neck, liver or kidney cancer.

The V call is TRBV15, the J call TRBJ2-3; 8 positions match TRBD1. The CDR3 covers 16 residues. The trim removed 3 bases at V and 5 bases at J, leaving 10 bases unmatched. Germline CDR1 and CDR2: LNHNV and YYDKDF (reference sequence). The CDR3 sequence: CATSRGDRGGGDTQYF. The CDR3 region has the DNA TGTGCCACCAGCAGGGGAGACAGGGGCGGAGGAGATACGCAGTATTTT. The whole variable domain, filled in from reference TRBV15 and TRBJ2-3, reads DAMVIQNPRYQVTQFGKPVTLSCSQTLNHNVMYWYQQKSSQAPKLLFHYYDKDFNNEADTPDNFQSRRPNTSFCFLDIRSPGLGDTAMYLCATSRGDRGGGDTQYFGPGTRLTVL.

The chain is built from TRBV4-3 and TRBJ1-6, with D possibly TRBD1 on 6 matching bases. Looked up from germline, CDR1 is LGHNA and CDR2 is YSLEER. The CDR3 length is 13 residues. V shed 3 bases and J shed 7 bases, with 7 bases lying between them. CDR3 residues: CASSQDRNSPLHF. The CDR3 nucleotides read TGCGCCAGCAGCCAGGACAGAAATTCACCCCTCCACTTT.

V usage is TRBV30 and J usage is TRBJ2-4; 8 bases are a match to TRBD1. The CDR3 is 13 residues long. Germline V gene data show CDR1 as GTSNPN and CDR2 as SVGIG (reference sequence). The junction had 2 bases not matched to a gene; V was cut back by 0 bases and J by 7 bases. This CDR3 reads CAWSVDRGNIQYF. The DNA for the CDR3 is TGTGCCTGGAGTGTTGACAGGGGTAACATTCAGTACTTC.

The J gene is TRBJ2-2, the V gene TRBV5-1, with TRBD2 matching over 9 bases. The CDR3 runs to 21 residues. The J segment lost 5 bases and the V segment lost 4 bases, leaving 24 bases of the junction unmatched. Germline V gene lookup returns CDR1 SGHRS and CDR2 YFSETQ. The CDR3 region is CASSGRLGLAGNPIITGELFF. CDR3 nucleotide sequence: TGCGCCAGCAGCGGACGTTTGGGACTAGCCGGAAACCCTATAATAACCGGGGAGCTGTTTTTT.

V and J are TRBV5-1 and TRBJ1-6; D is perhaps TRBD1 (5 bases). With 2 bases removed from V and 7 bases from J, the gap between germline ends came to 7 bases. CDR3 size: 13 residues. Looked up from germline, CDR1 is SGHRS and CDR2 is YFSETQ. In nucleotides, the CDR3 is TGCGCCAGCAGCTTAGACAGCAATTCACCCCTCCACTTT. Translating it yields CASSLDSNSPLHF.

Comments on this clone: The junction shows a germline mismatch at one end, possibly a read error. Within the sample, other DNA sequences also encode this same CDR3. The chain combines TRBV30 with TRBJ2-2, with 7 bases aligning to TRBD2. Germline V gene lookup returns CDR1 GTSNPN and CDR2 SVGIG (reference sequence). This CDR3 has 14 amino acids. Here the CDR3 reads CAWSVGLNTGELFF. CDR3 DNA sequence: TGTGCCTGGAGTGTGGGACTAAACACCGGAGAGCTGTTTTTT. The variable domain in full, with the rest retrieved from reference TRBV30 and TRBJ2-2, is SQTIHQWPATLVQPVGSPLSLECTVEGTSNPNLYWYRQAAGRGLQLLFYSVGIGQISSEVPQNLSASRPQDRQFILSSKKLLLSDSGFYLCAWSVGLNTGELFFGEGSRLTVL.

The chain has TRBV9 and TRBJ1-2; perhaps TRBD1 as D (5 bases). Germline CDR1 reads SGDLS; CDR2 reads YYNGEE. This CDR3 spans 14 amino acids. Trimming removed 4 bases at V and 5 bases at J, with 15 bases between. The CDR3 here is CASSLTGTSYGYTF. CDR3 nucleotide sequence: TGTGCCAGCAGCTTGACCGGGACGTCTTATGGCTACACCTTC.

The chain uses TRBV9 and TRBJ1-1; D not resolved. V was cut by 4 bases and J by 6 bases, with 13 bases left in between. This CDR3 is 13 amino acids long. Germline CDR1 and CDR2: SGDLS and YYNGEE. The CDR3 nucleotides read TGTGCCAGCAGCCCCCCGGCGGGCGCTGAAGCTTTCTTT. Encoded protein: CASSPPAGAEAFF.

The rearrangement links TRBV27 to TRBJ1-2; no definite D call. CDR3 length: 16 amino acids. Deletions cut 2 bases from V and 3 bases from J, with 16 bases between. From germline, CDR1 is MNHEY and CDR2 SMNVEV (reference sequence). The chain's CDR3 is CASSLRARIRDYGYTF. CDR3 bases: TGTGCCAGCAGTTTAAGGGCCCGCATTAGGGACTATGGCTACACCTTC.

This chain connects TRBV6-6 to TRBJ2-1; 11 bases map to TRBD2. This CDR3 spans 16 amino acids. V lost 5 bases to trimming and J lost 7 bases; unmatched junction nucleotides: 10. The germline CDR1 and CDR2 sequences are MNHNY and SVGAGI (reference sequence). CDR3 DNA: TGTGCCAGCAGTGGCAGCTTAGCGGGAGGGTTGAATGAGCAGTTCTTC. This sequence encodes CASSGSLAGGLNEQFF.

This clone was observed a handful of times. The chain recombines TRBV30 with TRBJ1-1; maybe TRBD1 (5 bases). The CDR3 spans 14 residues. Between the trimmed V and J ends, which lost 1 base and 0 bases, there was a span of 9 bases. The germline gives CDR1 GTSNPN, CDR2 SVGIG (reference sequence). CDR3 nucleotide sequence: TGTGCCTGGAGTGCAGGGAACCTGAACACTGAAGCTTTCTTT. Amino acid sequence: CAWSAGNLNTEAFF.

V usage is TRBV6-9 and J usage is TRBJ2-1; no reliable D call. Germline CDR1 is MNHGY and CDR2 is SVAAGI. Trimming stripped 6 bases from V and 4 bases from J, with 10 bases between. The CDR3 contains 13 residues. CDR3 loop: CASSRREYNEQFF. The CDR3 DNA sequence: TGTGCCAGCAGCCGGCGAGAGTACAATGAGCAGTTCTTC.

The table lists this clone with a few counts. This chain uses TRBV9 with TRBJ2-7, with a weak D call TRBD1 (6 bases). CDR1 and CDR2 (germline): SGDLS, YYNGEE. V was clipped by 2 bases and J by 3 bases, with 15 bases between them. The CDR3 has 15 residues. CDR3 nucleotide sequence: TGTGCCAGCAGCGTCCAACCGGGACACTACTACGAGCAGTACTTC. Its protein is CASSVQPGHYYEQYF. The full variable domain, in which reference TRBV9 and TRBJ2-7 provide the parts outside the CDR3, is DSGVTQTPKHLITATGQRVTLRCSPRSGDLSVYWYQQSLDQGLQFLIQYYNGEERAKGNILERFSAQQFPDLHSELNLSSLELGDSALYFCASSVQPGHYYEQYFGPGTRLTVT.

The chain employs TRBV21-1 and TRBJ2-5. TRBV21-1 is a listed pseudogene. CDR3 length: 15 residues. The CDR3 bases are TGTGCCAGCAGCAAAGCGCTAAGGGGGGAGGTGACCCAGTACTTC. It translates to CASSKALRGEVTQYF.

The chain combines TRBV10-3 with TRBJ2-1, with D tentatively TRBD2 (6 bases). Trimming shortened V by 6 bases and J by 5 bases, and 11 bases separated the two germline ends. CDR3 length: 13 amino acids. Germline-derived CDR1 and CDR2 are ENHRY and SYGVKD. CDR3 region: CAISTSIDNEQFF. DNA of the CDR3: TGTGCCATCAGCACTAGCATCGACAATGAGCAGTTCTTC.

The chain links TRBV25-1 to TRBJ2-3; 7 bases fit TRBD1. The CDR3 consists of 15 residues. Per the germline V gene, CDR1 is MGHDK and CDR2 is SYGVNS. The junction had 11 bases not matched to a gene; V was cut back by 10 bases and J by 1 base. DNA for the CDR3: TGTGCCACCTCGGGTAGGGGGCATCGCACAGATACGCAGTATTTT. Encoded protein: CATSGRGHRTDTQYF.

This chain links TRBV7-8 with TRBJ2-7; D gene uncertain. Germline V gives CDR1 SGHVS, CDR2 FQNEAQ. Trimming stripped 1 base from V and 3 bases from J, with 7 bases between. The CDR3 runs 13 residues. The CDR3 nucleotides read TGTGCCAGCAGCTTAGGGCGGAGCTACGAGCAGTACTTC. Translation: CASSLGRSYEQYF.

The chain carries TRBV9 and TRBJ1-6; tentative D call: TRBD1 (6 bases). V was trimmed by 3 bases and J by 5 bases, leaving 6 bases between them. Germline lookup yields CDR1 SGDLS and CDR2 YYNGEE. The CDR3 extends over 13 amino acids. The CDR3 here is CASSGTDNSPLHF. For the CDR3, the DNA is TGTGCCAGCAGCGGGACAGATAATTCACCCCTCCACTTT. The variable domain in full, completed from reference TRBV9 and TRBJ1-6, reads DSGVTQTPKHLITATGQRVTLRCSPRSGDLSVYWYQQSLDQGLQFLIQYYNGEERAKGNILERFSAQQFPDLHSELNLSSLELGDSALYFCASSGTDNSPLHFGNGTRLTVT.

This clone has only a few counts. The rearrangement joins TRBV28 to TRBJ1-2, with D uncertain. This CDR3 has 13 amino acids. CDR1 and CDR2 from the germline V gene are MDHEN and SYDVKM. V lost 5 bases and J 4 bases, leaving 11 bases between the germline ends. The CDR3 reads CASSAGTFYGYTF. CDR3 coding DNA: TGTGCCAGCAGTGCGGGCACCTTCTATGGCTACACCTTC.

This clone was found once. The chain is built from TRBV7-9 and TRBJ1-1; 9 nucleotides match TRBD1. The V gene's germline CDR1 is SEHNR and CDR2 FQNEAQ (reference sequence). J lost 6 bases, V lost 6 bases, and 11 bases had no gene match. CDR3 length: 15 residues. The CDR3 reads CASRKRNRGRSEAFF. As DNA, the CDR3 is TGTGCCAGCAGAAAGAGAAACAGGGGGCGATCTGAAGCTTTCTTT.

The rearrangement links TRBV11-2 to TRBJ2-5; D is tentatively TRBD1 or TRBD2 (5 bases each). V lost 5 bases, J lost 5 bases, and 15 bases lay in between. The V gene's germline CDR1 is SGHAT and CDR2 FQNNGV. The length of the CDR3 is 14 residues. The CDR3 is CASSPGRPWETQYF. CDR3 in DNA: TGTGCCAGCAGCCCGGGACGTCCGTGGGAGACCCAGTACTTC.

The chain is built from TRBV7-9 and TRBJ1-2; D ambiguous. V lost 5 bases, J lost 4 bases, and 17 bases lay in between. There are 15 residues in the CDR3. Per the germline V gene, CDR1 is SEHNR and CDR2 is FQNEAQ (reference sequence). Written as DNA, the CDR3 is TGTGCCAGCAGCCTATACCCCGGGCGCGTCTATGGCTACACCTTC. It codes for CASSLYPGRVYGYTF.

The chain combines TRBV2 with TRBJ2-1; D gene uncertain. V lost 7 bases and J 0 bases, leaving 10 bases between the germline ends. This CDR3 is built from 14 residues. Germline values: CDR1 SNHLY, CDR2 FYNNEI. The DNA for the CDR3 is TGTGCCAGCAACCCCTGGGGCTCCTACAATGAGCAGTTCTTC. This encodes CASNPWGSYNEQFF.

The J gene is TRBJ2-7, the V gene TRBV11-1; D is ambiguous. The CDR3 length is 13 residues. V lost 5 bases, J lost 2 bases, and 10 bases lay in between. CDR1 and CDR2 from the germline V gene are SGHAT and FQDESV (reference sequence). DNA of the CDR3: TGTGCCAGCAGCATCTCTAGTACCTACGAGCAGTACTTC. Protein sequence: CASSISSTYEQYF.

The chain carries TRBV5-1 and TRBJ2-7; either TRBD1 or TRBD2 may fit D (5 bases each). Looked up from germline, CDR1 is SGHRS and CDR2 is YFSETQ. The CDR3 sequence is 16 residues long. Trimming took off 4 bases at V and 6 bases at J, with 23 bases between the two ends. CDR3 in DNA: TGCGCCAGCAGCCCTGGGGTCGGGACGGTTCCTTCCGAGCAGTACTTC. It encodes CASSPGVGTVPSEQYF.

The J gene is TRBJ2-7, the V gene TRBV27; TRBD2 matches 12 bases. V gave up 6 bases and J gave up 6 bases; unmatched junction bases: 9. This CDR3 is 15 amino acids long. From germline, CDR1 is MNHEY and CDR2 SMNVEV (reference sequence). Here the CDR3 reads CASRRLAGDRGEQYF. In DNA form, the CDR3 reads TGTGCCAGCAGGCGACTAGCGGGAGATCGAGGCGAGCAGTACTTC.

The rearrangement joins TRBV5-4 to TRBJ2-3, with 11 positions matching TRBD2. Germline V gene sequence: CDR1 SGHNT, CDR2 YYREEE (reference sequence). V shed 4 bases, J shed 15 bases, and the junction held 16 bases outside the gene matches. This CDR3 is built from 15 residues. CDR3 residues: CASSQSGTSGLTGYF. As DNA, the CDR3 is TGTGCCAGCAGCCAATCAGGGACTAGCGGTCTCACTGGATATTTT.

This chain connects TRBV7-9 to TRBJ1-2; D possibly corresponds to TRBD1 (5 bases). The CDR3 covers 14 residues. The V and J ends lost 2 bases and 7 bases respectively, with 14 bases between them. Germline V gene data show CDR1 as SEHNR and CDR2 as FQNEAQ (reference sequence). The CDR3 is CASSLSMGVGGYTF. The CDR3 region has the DNA TGTGCCAGCAGCTTAAGTATGGGGGTTGGTGGCTACACCTTC. The complete variable domain, with remaining parts taken from reference TRBV7-9 and TRBJ1-2, reads DTGVSQNPRHKITKRGQNVTFRCDPISEHNRLYWYRQTLGQGPEFLTYFQNEAQLEKSRLLSDRFSAERPKGSFSTLEIQRTEQGDSAMYLCASSLSMGVGGYTFGSGTRLTVV.

The rearrangement uses TRBV6-5 and TRBJ2-1; D assignment may be TRBD1 or TRBD2 (6 bases each). With 4 bases removed from V and 4 bases from J, the gap between germline ends came to 11 bases. The CDR3 extends over 14 amino acids. In germline, CDR1 is MNHEY, CDR2 SVGAGI. The DNA for the CDR3 is TGTGCCAGCAGTTTCCCGGGGGCATACAATGAGCAGTTCTTC. Encoded protein: CASSFPGAYNEQFF.

The gene calls are TRBV6-5 and TRBJ2-7; 9 bases map to TRBD1. The CDR3 runs 14 residues. V was pared by 6 bases and J by 10 bases, with 13 bases of the junction left unmatched. The germline V gene encodes CDR1 MNHEY and CDR2 SVGAGI. This CDR3 is CASRRTGVAFGQYF. CDR3 nucleotide sequence: TGTGCCAGCAGGAGGACAGGGGTCGCCTTCGGTCAGTACTTC.

CDR3 in amino acids: CASSLAPGMTEAFF. CDR3 in DNA: TGCGCCAGCAGCTTAGCCCCAGGGATGACTGAAGCTTTCTTT. The chain has TRBV5-1 and TRBJ1-1; TRBD1 is a possible D gene (5 bases). V lost 2 bases and J 5 bases, leaving 13 bases between the germline ends. Germline values: CDR1 SGHRS, CDR2 YFSETQ. The CDR3 extends over 14 amino acids.